The 10 T cell receptor beta chains given below trace back to one sample, sequenced in a study of technical replicates of blood from several donors. The data were produced by immunoSEQ multiplex PCR, yet TCRdb's version contains in-frame clones alone and is incomplete. The sample lists about 72,000 clones, roughly 90% seen once, with under 0.55% in the top ten. The sequenced sample was T cells isolated from PBMCs. These receptors were taken from a human donor in good health.

The chain joins TRBV27 to TRBJ2-1; 9 nucleotides align to TRBD2. V gave up 8 bases and J gave up 10 bases; unmatched junction bases: 15. CDR1 is MNHEY and CDR2 is SMNVEV in the germline V gene (reference sequence). This CDR3 is 15 amino acids long. CDR3 region: CASGVLAGSSGEQFF. The CDR3 DNA is TGTGCCAGCGGTGTCCTAGCGGGGTCCTCTGGCGAGCAGTTCTTC.

V gene TRBV21-1 combines with J gene TRBJ2-1; the table calls TRBD2, which could not be checked here. TRBV21-1 is a recognized pseudogene. The CDR3 is 16 residues long. CDR3 sequence: CASSSPASRGGNEQFF. CDR3 nucleotides: TGTGCCAGCAGCTCACCCGCTAGTAGAGGAGGAAATGAGCAGTTCTTC.

The rearrangement links TRBV10-3 to TRBJ2-7; 10 bases agree with TRBD1. Losses at the gene ends were 8 bases for V and 6 bases for J; bases not matched to a gene: 7. The length of the CDR3 is 13 residues. Per the germline V gene, CDR1 is ENHRY and CDR2 is SYGVKD. The CDR3 DNA is TGTGCCATCCGGGGACAGGGGTTGACCGAGCAGTACTTC. This encodes CAIRGQGLTEQYF.

V is TRBV2 and J is TRBJ1-5, with TRBD1 identical over 9 bases. CDR3 length: 15 residues. The V and J ends lost 6 bases and 7 bases, in that order; junction bases with no gene match: 10. CDR1 SNHLY and CDR2 FYNNEI come from the germline V gene. CDR3: CASRGDRETDQPQHF. As DNA, the CDR3 is TGTGCCAGCAGGGGGGACAGGGAGACGGACCAGCCCCAGCATTTT.

The chain carries TRBV7-9 and TRBJ2-7, with 8 bases fitting TRBD1. CDR1 is SEHNR, CDR2 FQNEAQ, per germline (reference sequence). This CDR3 spans 14 amino acids. Trimming at V came to 1 base and at J to 7 bases, leaving 6 bases not matched to a gene. Written as DNA, the CDR3 is TGTGCCAGCAGCTTAGGTCAGGGGGCAGGGGAGCAGTACTTC. This sequence encodes CASSLGQGAGEQYF.

This clone has a single count. The chain links TRBV7-7 to TRBJ2-3, with TRBD2 matching over 7 bases. V was pared by 5 bases and J by 6 bases, with 8 bases of the junction left unmatched. Germline CDR1 is SSHAT and CDR2 is FNYEAQ (reference sequence). The CDR3 loop spans 14 amino acids. The CDR3, as DNA: TGTGCCAGCAGCCCTAGCGGCCCCGGGGATACGCAGTATTTT. It is translated as CASSPSGPGDTQYF.

This sequence joins TRBV10-3 and TRBJ2-6; D gene ambiguous. V gave up 5 bases and J gave up 0 bases, with 8 bases separating them. CDR1 is ENHRY, CDR2 SYGVKD, per germline. The length of the CDR3 is 15 residues. The CDR3, as DNA: TGTGCCATCAGTTTACAGTCCTCTGGGGCCAACGTCCTGACTTTC. Residues: CAISLQSSGANVLTF.

The chain combines TRBV15 with TRBJ1-2, with D uncertain. V shed 0 bases and J shed 8 bases, with 10 bases lying between them. CDR1 is LNHNV and CDR2 is YYDKDF in the germline V gene (reference sequence). The CDR3 totals 13 residues. CDR3 residues: CATSRDGNGGYTF. In nucleotides, the CDR3 is TGTGCCACCAGCAGAGACGGGAATGGGGGCTACACCTTC.

V gene TRBV27 combines with J gene TRBJ1-2; 7 bases are a match to TRBD1. Germline V gene lookup returns CDR1 MNHEY and CDR2 SMNVEV (reference sequence). The CDR3 runs to 14 residues. Unmatched junction bases numbered 3, after V lost 3 bases and J lost 2 bases. CDR3 nucleotide sequence: TGTGCCAGCAGTTTTCAGGGACAGAACTATGGCTACACCTTC. It translates to CASSFQGQNYGYTF.

The J gene is TRBJ2-7, the V gene TRBV11-3; tentatively, D is TRBD2 (6 bases). This CDR3 comprises 16 residues. The germline CDR1 and CDR2 sequences are SGHNT and YENEEA. Trimming left V 5 bases short and J 6 bases short, with 23 bases between. CDR3 loop: CASSLSPLASGSEQYF. In nucleotides, the CDR3 is TGTGCCAGCAGCCTTAGTCCTCTAGCGAGCGGATCCGAGCAGTACTTC.